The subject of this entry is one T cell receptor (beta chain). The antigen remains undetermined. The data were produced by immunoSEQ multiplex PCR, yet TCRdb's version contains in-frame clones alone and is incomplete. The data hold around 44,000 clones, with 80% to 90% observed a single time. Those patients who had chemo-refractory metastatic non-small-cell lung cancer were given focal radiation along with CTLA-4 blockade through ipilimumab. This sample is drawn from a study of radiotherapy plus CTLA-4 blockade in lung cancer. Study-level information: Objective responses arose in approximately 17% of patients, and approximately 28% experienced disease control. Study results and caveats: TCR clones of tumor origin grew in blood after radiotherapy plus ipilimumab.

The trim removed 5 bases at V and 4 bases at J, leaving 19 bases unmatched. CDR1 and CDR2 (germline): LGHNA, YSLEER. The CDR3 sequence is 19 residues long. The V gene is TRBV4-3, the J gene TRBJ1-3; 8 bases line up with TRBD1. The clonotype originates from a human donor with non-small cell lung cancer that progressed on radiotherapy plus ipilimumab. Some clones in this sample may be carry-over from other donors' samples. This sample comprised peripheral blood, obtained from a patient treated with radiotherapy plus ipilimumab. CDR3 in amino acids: CASSYNVGRGLYRGNTIYF. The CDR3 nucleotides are TGCGCCAGCAGCTACAACGTCGGCAGGGGGCTCTATAGGGGAAACACCATATATTTT.